Shown below are 25 T cell receptor beta chains from a single sample sequenced in a study of CD8+ T cells in alopecia areata. Sequencing templates came from extracted RNA that was reverse transcribed into cDNA. TCRdb's copy holds only in-frame clones and misses some; the assay was immunoSEQ multiplex PCR. Among about 140,000 clones listed, 85% to 90% were seen once. Treatment specified: oral pan-JAK inhibitor, 5-10 mg twice daily. Here the sequenced sample was CD8+ T cells sorted from blood, taken at week 4, from a patient treated with tofacitinib. The receptors stem from a human donor with alopecia areata.

This clone was detected a few times. The chain couples TRBV30 to TRBJ2-7; D gene unclear. Germline CDR1 reads GTSNPN; CDR2 reads SVGIG (reference sequence). CDR3 length: 11 residues. Trimming shortened V by 7 bases and J by 3 bases, and 10 bases separated the two germline ends. The CDR3 DNA follows: TGTGCCTCGAGACAAATCTACGAGCAGTACTTC. The encoded protein is CASRQIYEQYF.

This clone was counted only a few times. This chain connects TRBV7-2 to TRBJ2-1; D remains ambiguous. The germline V gene encodes CDR1 SGHTA and CDR2 FQGNSA. The CDR3 has 15 residues. The V gene lost 5 bases and the J gene lost 0 bases, with 11 bases spanning the gap. The CDR3 coding sequence is TGTGCCAGCAGCCCGATTGGGGACTCCTACAATGAGCAGTTCTTC. It translates to CASSPIGDSYNEQFF.

V is TRBV27 and J is TRBJ2-5, with TRBD1 as a possible D gene (5 bases). V was trimmed by 2 bases and J by 2 bases, leaving 9 bases between them. The CDR3 has 14 residues. From germline, CDR1 is MNHEY and CDR2 SMNVEV (reference sequence). DNA of the CDR3: TGTGCCAGCAGTTTAGACAGTCTACAAGAGACCCAGTACTTC. Protein product: CASSLDSLQETQYF.

This sequence joins TRBV25-1 and TRBJ2-7, with D uncertain. The V and J ends lost 4 bases and 4 bases respectively, with 5 bases between them. Germline V gene sequence: CDR1 MGHDK, CDR2 SYGVNS. This CDR3 has 11 amino acids. CDR3 DNA sequence: TGTGCCAGCAGTGTCCAATACGAGCAGTACTTC. Protein: CASSVQYEQYF.

V is TRBV5-4 and J is TRBJ1-1; D unclear. This CDR3 region has 14 residues. V was clipped by 4 bases and J by 0 bases, with 10 bases between them. In germline, CDR1 is SGHNT, CDR2 YYREEE (reference sequence). This CDR3 is CASSRAAMNTEAFF. The CDR3 bases are TGTGCCAGCAGCCGGGCAGCGATGAACACTGAAGCTTTCTTT. The full variable domain, rest sourced from reference TRBV5-4 and TRBJ1-1, is ETGVTQSPTHLIKTRGQQVTLRCSSQSGHNTVSWYQQALGQGPQFIFQYYREEENGRGNFPPRFSGLQFPNYSSELNVNALELDDSALYLCASSRAAMNTEAFFGQGTRLTVV.

This clone has just one count. The chain employs TRBV27 and TRBJ2-3, with 11 bases fitting TRBD2. CDR3 length equals 16 residues. V dropped 6 bases and J dropped 5; count of bases not matched to a gene: 10. CDR1 is MNHEY and CDR2 is SMNVEV in the germline V gene (reference sequence). Written as DNA, the CDR3 is TGTGCCAGCAGATCTATAGCGGGGGGGCCGGGAGATACGCAGTATTTT. Translated, it gives CASRSIAGGPGDTQYF.

This clone was recorded once. This chain uses TRBV10-2 with TRBJ1-5; D is perhaps TRBD1 (5 bases). V was pared by 2 bases and J by 4 bases, with 9 bases between. Germline V gives CDR1 WSHSY, CDR2 SAAADI. The CDR3 contains 14 residues. The CDR3 coding sequence is TGCGCCAGCAGTGAGGGGAGGGGAAATCAGCCCCAGCATTTT. This gives the protein CASSEGRGNQPQHF.

The genes are TRBV5-1 and TRBJ1-1; 9 bases are a match to TRBD1. V lost 6 bases, J lost 3 bases, and 6 bases stayed unmatched. The CDR3 runs to 14 residues. Germline-derived CDR1 and CDR2 are SGHRS and YFSETQ. In DNA form, the CDR3 reads TGCGCCAGCAAACTTACAGGGGGCGACACTGAAGCTTTCTTT. Its protein product is CASKLTGGDTEAFF.

The sample holds one count of this clone. The chain joins TRBV5-5 to TRBJ2-7, with no clear D. Germline CDR1 reads SGHKS; CDR2 reads YYEKEE (reference sequence). The CDR3 has 13 residues. Trimming shortened V by 4 bases and J by 3 bases, and 11 bases separated the two germline ends. CDR3 loop: CASSPADVYEQYF. The CDR3 DNA follows: TGTGCCAGCAGCCCCGCTGACGTCTACGAGCAGTACTTC.

The rearrangement joins TRBV30 to TRBJ2-7; TRBD1 matches at 8 bases. Per the germline V gene, CDR1 is GTSNPN and CDR2 is SVGIG (reference sequence). The CDR3 has 13 residues. J was trimmed by 5 bases and V by 2 bases; bases with no gene match: 5. DNA for the CDR3: TGTGCCTGGAGTCTGACAGGGGTCCACGAGCAGTACTTC. This gives the protein CAWSLTGVHEQYF. The full variable domain, in which reference TRBV30 and TRBJ2-7 provide the parts outside the CDR3, is SQTIHQWPATLVQPVGSPLSLECTVEGTSNPNLYWYRQAAGRGLQLLFYSVGIGQISSEVPQNLSASRPQDRQFILSSKKLLLSDSGFYLCAWSLTGVHEQYFGPGTRLTVT.

Only one count was recorded for this clone. Here the CDR3 DNA reads TGTGCCAGCAGCTCAGACGGCGGGCGGTTGCTCAATGAGCAGTTCTTC. It specifies CASSSDGGRLLNEQFF. The rearrangement links TRBV7-6 to TRBJ2-1, with D perhaps matching TRBD2 (5 bases). CDR3 size: 16 residues. Trimming shortened V by 4 bases and J by 6 bases, and 19 bases separated the two germline ends. Germline CDR1 is SGHVS and CDR2 is FNYEAQ.

The chain recombines TRBV30 with TRBJ2-7; D gene uncertain. V shed 1 base and J shed 5 bases, with 9 bases lying between them. CDR1 and CDR2 from the germline V gene are GTSNPN and SVGIG (reference sequence). This CDR3 has 12 amino acids. This CDR3 is CAWSGPFNEQYF. For the CDR3, the DNA is TGTGCCTGGAGTGGACCCTTCAACGAGCAGTACTTC.

The rearrangement links TRBV29-1 to TRBJ2-2, with D tentatively TRBD2 (6 bases). The CDR3 loop spans 16 amino acids. V dropped 4 bases and J dropped 5 bases, with 20 bases sitting between them. Germline CDR1 reads SQVTM; CDR2 reads ANQGSEA. The CDR3 bases are TGCAGCGTTGTAAGCTCGTGGGGGGACTGGACCGGGGAGCTGTTTTTT. Translating gives CSVVSSWGDWTGELFF.

This chain connects TRBV2 to TRBJ2-4; D perhaps matches TRBD2 (5 bases). The CDR3 sequence is 13 residues long. The germline V and J ends were trimmed by 8 bases and 0 bases, with 8 bases remaining between them. The germline V gene has CDR1 SNHLY and CDR2 FYNNEI. This CDR3 reads CASLGLAKNIQYF. The CDR3 nucleotides are TGTGCCAGCCTCGGACTAGCCAAAAACATTCAGTACTTC.

The rearrangement uses TRBV5-1 and TRBJ2-1, with 10 positions matching TRBD2. Germline CDR1 and CDR2: SGHRS and YFSETQ. This CDR3 is built from 17 residues. J lost 6 bases, V lost 4 bases, and 13 bases had no gene match. The CDR3 region is CASSRTGLAESGNEQFF. CDR3 nucleotides: TGCGCCAGCAGCCGTACCGGACTAGCGGAGTCCGGCAATGAGCAGTTCTTC.

The chain has TRBV14 and TRBJ1-2; D unclear. The V end lost 4 bases, the J end lost 6 bases, and 9 bases lay between the germline ends. Germline-derived CDR1 and CDR2 are SGHDN and FVKESK. The CDR3 length is 12 residues. CDR3 in DNA: TGTGCCAGCAGCCGTTCCGGCCATGGCTACACCTTC. Translating it yields CASSRSGHGYTF.

This chain joins TRBV14 and TRBJ2-1, with TRBD2 identical over 7 bases. The length of the CDR3 is 14 residues. Trimming cost V 3 bases and J 7 bases; bases outside gene matches: 6. The V gene's germline CDR1 is SGHDN and CDR2 FVKESK. The CDR3 protein is CASSQGGSRNEQFF. For the CDR3, the DNA is TGTGCCAGCAGCCAGGGAGGGTCGAGAAATGAGCAGTTCTTC.

The rearrangement uses TRBV27 and TRBJ2-7; no definite D call. The V end was cut by 5 bases, the J end by 0 bases, with 5 bases between. Germline V CDR1 and CDR2: MNHEY, SMNVEV (reference sequence). This CDR3 comprises 12 residues. The chain's CDR3 is CASSDSSYEQYF. In DNA, the CDR3 is TGTGCCAGCAGTGACTCCTCCTACGAGCAGTACTTC.

This clone was counted between two and nine times. V gene TRBV29-1 combines with J gene TRBJ1-2; D gene uncertain. V lost 7 bases, J lost 7 bases, and 16 bases lay in between. Germline CDR1 SQVTM, CDR2 ANQGSEA. The CDR3 extends over 12 amino acids. The CDR3 is CSASIPNGGYTF. CDR3 nucleotides: TGCAGCGCTTCCATACCCAATGGTGGCTACACCTTC.

V and J are TRBV30 and TRBJ1-1, with D perhaps matching TRBD1 (6 bases). Per the germline V gene, CDR1 is GTSNPN and CDR2 is SVGIG (reference sequence). V was pared by 5 bases and J by 0 bases, with 13 bases between. This CDR3 spans 14 amino acids. The CDR3 is CAWDGDTMNTEAFF. The CDR3 DNA is TGTGCCTGGGATGGGGACACCATGAACACTGAAGCTTTCTTT.

The rearrangement links TRBV6-1 to TRBJ2-7, with D tentatively TRBD1 (6 bases). Germline V lookup: CDR1 MNHNS, CDR2 SASEGT. Trimming stripped 6 bases from V and 5 bases from J, with 17 bases between. The CDR3 spans 14 residues. The CDR3, as DNA: TGTGCCAGCAGCTCCACTACAGGGCCGAACGAGCAGTACTTC. Protein: CASSSTTGPNEQYF.

The chain uses TRBV14 and TRBJ2-1, with D unresolved. This CDR3 region has 12 residues. CDR1 is SGHDN, CDR2 FVKESK, per germline. The ends were cut back, 2 bases at V and 5 bases at J, with 4 bases in the middle. The CDR3 spells CASSQWNNEQFF. The CDR3 coding sequence is TGTGCCAGCAGCCAATGGAACAATGAGCAGTTCTTC.

The chain employs TRBV5-4 and TRBJ1-2, with 9 bases aligning to TRBD1. The CDR3 extends over 16 amino acids. The V gene's germline CDR1 is SGHNT and CDR2 YYREEE (reference sequence). DNA of the CDR3: TGTGCTCCTGGACCTTCGATACAGGGGGCGAACTATGGCTACACCTTC. Translation: CAPGPSIQGANYGYTF.

This clone was seen more than once but under ten times. The chain employs TRBV19 and TRBJ2-7, with D perhaps TRBD2 (5 bases). The germline gives CDR1 LNHDA, CDR2 SQIVND (reference sequence). The germline V and J ends were trimmed by 8 bases and 2 bases, with 16 bases remaining between them. The CDR3 covers 14 residues. CDR3 in DNA: TGTGCCAGTGATCCGGGAAATCCAACCTACGAGCAGTACTTC. Translation: CASDPGNPTYEQYF.

This clone was seen once. The chain links TRBV13 to TRBJ2-2; D is unresolved. The length of the CDR3 is 12 residues. Germline CDR1 reads PRHDT; CDR2 reads FYEKMQ (reference sequence). Trimming took 4 bases from V and 5 from J, leaving 5 bases between them. CDR3 protein: CASSSQTGELFF. The CDR3 nucleotides read TGTGCCAGCAGCTCCCAGACCGGGGAGCTGTTTTTT.